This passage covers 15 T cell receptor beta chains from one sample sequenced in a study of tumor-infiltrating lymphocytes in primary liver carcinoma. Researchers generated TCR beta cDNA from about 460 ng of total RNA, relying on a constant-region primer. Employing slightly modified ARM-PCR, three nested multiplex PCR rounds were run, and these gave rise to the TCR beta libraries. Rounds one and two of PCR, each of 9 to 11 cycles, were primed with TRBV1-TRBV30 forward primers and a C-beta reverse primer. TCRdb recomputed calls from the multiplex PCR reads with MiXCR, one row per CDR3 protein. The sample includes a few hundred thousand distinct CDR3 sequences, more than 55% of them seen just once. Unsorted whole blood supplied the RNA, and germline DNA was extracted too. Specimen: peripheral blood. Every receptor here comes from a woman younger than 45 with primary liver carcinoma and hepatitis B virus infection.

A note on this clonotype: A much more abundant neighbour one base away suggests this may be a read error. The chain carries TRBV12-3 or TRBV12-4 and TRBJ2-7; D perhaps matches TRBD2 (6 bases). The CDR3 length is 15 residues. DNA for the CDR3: TGTACCAGCAGCCCGGGAGAACAGATACGGGGCGAGCAGTACTTC. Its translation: CTSSPGEQIRGEQYF.

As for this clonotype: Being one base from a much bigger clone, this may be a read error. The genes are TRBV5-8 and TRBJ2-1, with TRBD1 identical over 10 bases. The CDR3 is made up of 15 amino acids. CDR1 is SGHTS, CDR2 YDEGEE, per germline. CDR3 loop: CTSSFMGQGNNEQFF. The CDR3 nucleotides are TGTACCAGCAGCTTTATGGGACAGGGGAACAATGAGCAGTTCTTC.

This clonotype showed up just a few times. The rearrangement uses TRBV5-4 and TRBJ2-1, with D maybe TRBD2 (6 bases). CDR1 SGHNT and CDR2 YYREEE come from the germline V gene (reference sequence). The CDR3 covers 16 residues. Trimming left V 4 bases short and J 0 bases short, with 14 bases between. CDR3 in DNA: TGTGCCAGCAGCCCCCCTCTAGCGAGCTCCTACAATGAGCAGTTCTTC. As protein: CASSPPLASSYNEQFF.

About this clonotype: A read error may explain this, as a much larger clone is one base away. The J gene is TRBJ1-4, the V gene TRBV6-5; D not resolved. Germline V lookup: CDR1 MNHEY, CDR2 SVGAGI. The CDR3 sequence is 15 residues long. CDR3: CVSSYSPPPGEKLFF. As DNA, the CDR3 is TGTGTCAGCAGTTACTCGCCCCCCCCCGGGGAAAAACTGTTTTTT.

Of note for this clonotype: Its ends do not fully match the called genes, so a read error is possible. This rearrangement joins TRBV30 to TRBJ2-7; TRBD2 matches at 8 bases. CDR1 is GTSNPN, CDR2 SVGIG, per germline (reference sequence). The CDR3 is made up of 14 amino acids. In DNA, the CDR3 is TGTGCCCGGAGTCGATCTAGCGGGCGCTACGAGCAGTACTTC. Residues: CARSRSSGRYEQYF.

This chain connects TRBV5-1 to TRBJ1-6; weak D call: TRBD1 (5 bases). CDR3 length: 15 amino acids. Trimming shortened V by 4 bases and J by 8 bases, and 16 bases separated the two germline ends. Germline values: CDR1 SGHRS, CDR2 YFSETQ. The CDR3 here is CASSRHTGADSPLHF. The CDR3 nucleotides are TGCGCCAGCAGCCGCCACACAGGAGCGGATTCACCCCTCCACTTT.

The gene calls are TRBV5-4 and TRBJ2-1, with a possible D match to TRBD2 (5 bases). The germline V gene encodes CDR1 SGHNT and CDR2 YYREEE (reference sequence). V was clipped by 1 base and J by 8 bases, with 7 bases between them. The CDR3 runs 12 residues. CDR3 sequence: CASSLKGDEQFF. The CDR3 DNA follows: TGTGCCAGCAGCTTGAAGGGAGATGAGCAGTTCTTC.

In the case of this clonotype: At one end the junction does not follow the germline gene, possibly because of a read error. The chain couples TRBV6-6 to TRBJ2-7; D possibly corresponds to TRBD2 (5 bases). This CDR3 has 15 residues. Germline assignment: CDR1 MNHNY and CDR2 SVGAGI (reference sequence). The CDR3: CTSSYGSDPSGEQYF. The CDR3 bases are TGTACCAGCAGTTACGGGTCGGATCCATCGGGAGAGCAGTACTTC.

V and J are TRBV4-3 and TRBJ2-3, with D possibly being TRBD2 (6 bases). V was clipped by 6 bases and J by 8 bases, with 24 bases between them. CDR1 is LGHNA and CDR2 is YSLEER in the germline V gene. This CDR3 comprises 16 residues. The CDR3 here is CASRPRLDLPGGTQYF. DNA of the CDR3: TGCGCCAGCAGGCCCCGACTAGATTTACCAGGCGGTACGCAGTATTTT.

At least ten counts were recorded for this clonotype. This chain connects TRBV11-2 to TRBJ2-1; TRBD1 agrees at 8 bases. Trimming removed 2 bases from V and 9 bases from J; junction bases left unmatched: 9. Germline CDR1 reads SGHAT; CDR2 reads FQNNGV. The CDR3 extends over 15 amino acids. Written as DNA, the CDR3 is TGTGCCAGCAGCTTACCGGGACAGGTTTTGGCTGAGCAGTTCTTC. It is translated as CASSLPGQVLAEQFF. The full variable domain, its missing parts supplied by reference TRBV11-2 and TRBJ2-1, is EAGVAQSPRYKIIEKRQSVAFWCNPISGHATLYWYQQILGQGPKLLIQFQNNGVVDDSQLPKDRFSAERLKGVDSTLKIQPAKLEDSAVYLCASSLPGQVLAEQFFGPGTRLTVL.

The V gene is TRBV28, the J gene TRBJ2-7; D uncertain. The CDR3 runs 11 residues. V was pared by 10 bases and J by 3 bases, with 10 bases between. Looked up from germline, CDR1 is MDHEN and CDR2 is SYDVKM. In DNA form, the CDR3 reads TGTGCCACCACGGATCTCTACGAGCAGTACTTC. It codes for CATTDLYEQYF.

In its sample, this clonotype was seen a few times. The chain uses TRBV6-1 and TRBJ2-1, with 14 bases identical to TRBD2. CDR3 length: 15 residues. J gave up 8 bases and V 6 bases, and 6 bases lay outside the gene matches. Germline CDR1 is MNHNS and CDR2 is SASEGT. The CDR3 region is CASSGTSGSSHEQFF. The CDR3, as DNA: TGTGCCAGCAGCGGGACTAGCGGGAGTTCTCATGAGCAGTTCTTC.

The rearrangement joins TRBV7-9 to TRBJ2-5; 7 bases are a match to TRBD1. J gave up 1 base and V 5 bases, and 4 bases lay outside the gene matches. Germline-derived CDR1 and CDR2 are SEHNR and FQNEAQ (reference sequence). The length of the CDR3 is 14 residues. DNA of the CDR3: TGTGCCAGCAGCGACAGGGCAATCCAAGAGACCCAGTACTTC. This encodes CASSDRAIQETQYF.

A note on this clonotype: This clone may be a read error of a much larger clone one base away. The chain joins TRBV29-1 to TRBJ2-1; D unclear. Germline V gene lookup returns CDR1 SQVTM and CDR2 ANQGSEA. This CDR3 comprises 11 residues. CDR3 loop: CGVEAYNEQFF. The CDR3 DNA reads TGCGGCGTTGAAGCCTACAATGAGCAGTTCTTC.

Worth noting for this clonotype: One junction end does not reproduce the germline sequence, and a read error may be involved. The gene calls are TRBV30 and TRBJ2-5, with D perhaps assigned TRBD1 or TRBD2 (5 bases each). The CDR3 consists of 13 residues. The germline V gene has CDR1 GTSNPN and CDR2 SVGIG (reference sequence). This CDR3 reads CSWSIGASETQYF. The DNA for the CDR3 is TGTTCCTGGAGTATCGGGGCCTCGGAGACCCAGTACTTC.